The present entry profiles one TCR beta chain with its context. The antigen is undetermined. The table came from immunoSEQ multiplex PCR; TCRdb's copy has only in-frame clones and leaves some out. The table shows roughly 12,000 clones, with 80% to 90% occurring only once. Germline V gene data show CDR1 as SEHNR and CDR2 as FQNEAQ (reference sequence). CDR3 length: 13 amino acids. V lost 5 bases and J lost 5, with 13 bases in between. This sample was taken from a study of tumor-infiltrating lymphocytes in localized non-small cell lung cancer. Findings and limits, study-wide: Each assay used a separate piece of the same tissue.

The chain joins TRBV7-9 to TRBJ2-7; D tentatively fits TRBD1 or TRBD2 (5 bases each). The TCR sequence derives from a human donor with non-small cell lung cancer. Sequenced input: uninvolved lung tissue not adjacent to the tumor. As DNA, the CDR3 is TGTGCCAGCAGCCGGGACCCCTATAACGAGCAGTACTTC. It encodes CASSRDPYNEQYF.